Listed here are 10 T cell receptor beta chains from one sample, sequenced in a study of radiation and T cells in renal cell carcinoma (dated by TCRdb to the early 2020s). Sample time point, as interpreted from the label and publication: blood 2 weeks post-SBRT. In the paper's terms, the treatment or condition label means: 15 Gy SBRT to primary tumor, nephrectomy 4 weeks later. Library generation was performed with the immunoSEQ multiplex PCR assay. This immuneACCESS table, as held by TCRdb, lists in-frame sequences with V and J called but not all clones. Of the missing ones, under half trace to an unresolved V gene in checked studies; the others have no known cause. A total of some 130,000 clones appear in this sample, 70% to 90% of them only once. 5.5% to 6.5% of the sample comes from the top ten. The starting material was blood, obtained from a patient whose treatment included radiotherapy and nephrectomy. These receptors all come from a woman in her seventies with renal cell carcinoma.

This chain joins TRBV28 and TRBJ1-2, with a tentative D call TRBD1 (5 bases). The CDR3 extends over 13 amino acids. Trimming removed 2 bases at V and 8 bases at J, with 12 bases between. The germline V gene encodes CDR1 MDHEN and CDR2 SYDVKM. The CDR3 bases are TGTGCCAGCAGTTTAGGCAGGGTGTCAGGCTACACCTTC. Encoded protein: CASSLGRVSGYTF.

This clone was seen a handful of times. The chain couples TRBV5-4 to TRBJ1-1, with TRBD1 as a possible D gene (5 bases). Germline values: CDR1 SGHNT, CDR2 YYREEE (reference sequence). The CDR3 loop spans 14 amino acids. The V end lost 4 bases, the J end lost 5 bases, and 15 bases lay between the germline ends. The CDR3 DNA follows: TGTGCCAGCAGCCAGGAGTTTGACAGTACTGAAGCTTTCTTT. Protein product: CASSQEFDSTEAFF.

This sequence joins TRBV7-6 and TRBJ2-7; TRBD1 is a possible D gene (6 bases). The CDR3 runs to 13 residues. CDR1 and CDR2 (germline): SGHVS, FNYEAQ. Trimming took 4 bases from V and 5 from J, leaving 12 bases between them. The CDR3 sequence is CASSSQGIHEQYF. For the CDR3, the DNA is TGTGCCAGCAGCTCACAGGGTATACACGAGCAGTACTTC.

This clone has more than one count but fewer than ten. The chain has TRBV20-1 and TRBJ2-5, with 10 bases lining up with TRBD1. The germline gives CDR1 DFQATT, CDR2 SNEGSKA (reference sequence). The CDR3 contains 11 residues. Trimming at V came to 6 bases and at J to 6 bases, leaving 1 base not matched to a gene. In DNA form, the CDR3 reads TGCAGTGCGGACAGGGGGAAGACCCAGTACTTC. This sequence encodes CSADRGKTQYF.

The chain recombines TRBV5-6 with TRBJ1-6; unclear D gene. CDR1 and CDR2 (germline): SGHDT, YYEEEE. V lost 3 bases, J lost 10 bases, and 20 bases lay in between. The CDR3 covers 16 residues. The CDR3 is CASSSRFWSRDSPLHF. CDR3 bases: TGTGCCAGCAGCTCCCGATTTTGGTCAAGAGACTCACCCCTCCACTTT.

The chain recombines TRBV13 with TRBJ2-7; tentative D call: TRBD1 (6 bases). The CDR3 contains 14 residues. Trimming shortened V by 0 bases and J by 2 bases, and 8 bases separated the two germline ends. CDR1 and CDR2 from the germline V gene are PRHDT and FYEKMQ (reference sequence). CDR3 coding DNA: TGTGCCAGCAGCTTAGGGGACAGCCCCTACGAGCAGTACTTC. Residues: CASSLGDSPYEQYF.

This chain joins TRBV13 and TRBJ2-5; 14 nucleotides align to TRBD2. Germline lookup yields CDR1 PRHDT and CDR2 FYEKMQ (reference sequence). The CDR3 is 15 residues long. With 4 bases clipped from V and 7 bases from J, the junction kept 5 bases outside the gene matches. CDR3 region: CASSSRLAGGVTQYF. CDR3 coding DNA: TGTGCCAGCAGCTCCAGACTAGCGGGGGGGGTGACCCAGTACTTC.

V and J are TRBV18 and TRBJ2-5, with no clear D. Per the germline V gene, CDR1 is KGHSH and CDR2 is LQKENI. Trimming took 4 bases from V and 1 from J, leaving 4 bases between them. CDR3 length: 12 amino acids. The CDR3 DNA sequence: TGTGCCAGCTCACGGTTCCAAGAGACCCAGTACTTC. It yields the protein CASSRFQETQYF. Complete variable domain (other parts from reference TRBV18 and TRBJ2-5): NAGVMQNPRHLVRRRGQEARLRCSPMKGHSHVYWYRQLPEEGLKFMVYLQKENIIDESGMPKERFSAEFPKEGPSILRIQQVVRGDSAAYFCASSRFQETQYFGPGTRLLVL.

The V and J genes are TRBV7-9 and TRBJ2-5, with D possibly matching TRBD1 (6 bases). CDR3 length: 15 residues. The germline V and J ends were trimmed by 5 bases and 13 bases, with 26 bases remaining between them. Per the germline V gene, CDR1 is SEHNR and CDR2 is FQNEAQ (reference sequence). Here the CDR3 reads CASSTRGTREPERYF. The CDR3 coding sequence is TGTGCCAGCAGCACAAGGGGGACAAGAGAGCCCGAGCGGTACTTC. Using reference TRBV7-9 and TRBJ2-5 for the parts outside the CDR3, the full variable domain is DTGVSQNPRHKITKRGQNVTFRCDPISEHNRLYWYRQTLGQGPEFLTYFQNEAQLEKSRLLSDRFSAERPKGSFSTLEIQRTEQGDSAMYLCASSTRGTREPERYFGPGTRLLVL.

V gene TRBV19 combines with J gene TRBJ1-2; D call uncertain. V lost 11 bases and J 4 bases, leaving 14 bases between the germline ends. CDR3 size: 12 residues. Per the germline V gene, CDR1 is LNHDA and CDR2 is SQIVND (reference sequence). The CDR3 protein is CAATDSGYGYTF. CDR3 nucleotide sequence: TGTGCCGCCACCGATTCGGGCTATGGCTACACCTTC. Supplemented by reference TRBV19 and TRBJ1-2, the full variable domain reads DGGITQSPKYLFRKEGQNVTLSCEQNLNHDAMYWYRQDPGQGLRLIYYSQIVNDFQKGDIAEGYSVSREKKESFPLTVTSAQKNPTAFYLCAATDSGYGYTFGSGTRLTVV.